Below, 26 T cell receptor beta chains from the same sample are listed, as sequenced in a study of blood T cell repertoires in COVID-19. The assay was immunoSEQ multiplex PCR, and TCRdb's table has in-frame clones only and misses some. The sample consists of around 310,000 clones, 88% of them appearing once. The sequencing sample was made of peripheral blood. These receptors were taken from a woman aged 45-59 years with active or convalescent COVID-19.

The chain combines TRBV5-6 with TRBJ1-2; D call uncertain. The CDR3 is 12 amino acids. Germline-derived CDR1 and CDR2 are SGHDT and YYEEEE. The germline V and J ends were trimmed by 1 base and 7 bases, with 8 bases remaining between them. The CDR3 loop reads CASSLRLAGYTF. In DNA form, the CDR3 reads TGTGCCAGCAGCTTGAGGTTAGCTGGCTACACCTTC.

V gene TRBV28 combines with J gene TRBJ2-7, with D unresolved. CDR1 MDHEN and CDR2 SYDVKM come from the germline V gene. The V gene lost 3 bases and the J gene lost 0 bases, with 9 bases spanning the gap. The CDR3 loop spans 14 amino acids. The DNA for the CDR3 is TGTGCCAGCAGTTTGTCAGGAAGCTCCTACGAGCAGTACTTC. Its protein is CASSLSGSSYEQYF.

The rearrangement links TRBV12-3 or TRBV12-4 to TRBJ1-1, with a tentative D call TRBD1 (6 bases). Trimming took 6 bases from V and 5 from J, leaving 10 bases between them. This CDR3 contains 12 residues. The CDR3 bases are TGTGCCAGCAGCATACAGGGTACTGAAGCTTTCTTT. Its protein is CASSIQGTEAFF.

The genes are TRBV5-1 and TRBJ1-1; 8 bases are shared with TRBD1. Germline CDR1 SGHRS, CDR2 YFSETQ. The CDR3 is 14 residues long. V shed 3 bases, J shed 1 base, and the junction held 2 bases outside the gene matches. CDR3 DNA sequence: TGCGCCAGCAGCTCGGGACAGGCGAACACTGAAGCTTTCTTT. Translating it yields CASSSGQANTEAFF.

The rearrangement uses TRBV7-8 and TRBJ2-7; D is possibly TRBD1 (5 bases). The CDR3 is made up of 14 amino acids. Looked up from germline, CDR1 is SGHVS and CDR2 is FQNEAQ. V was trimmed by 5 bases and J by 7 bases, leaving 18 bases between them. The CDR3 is CASSARDRLGEQYF. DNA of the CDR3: TGTGCCAGCAGCGCACGCGACAGACTCGGGGAGCAGTACTTC.

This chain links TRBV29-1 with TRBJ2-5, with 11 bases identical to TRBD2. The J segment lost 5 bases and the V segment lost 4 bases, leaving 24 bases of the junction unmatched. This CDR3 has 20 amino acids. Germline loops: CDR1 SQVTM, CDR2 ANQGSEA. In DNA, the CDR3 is TGCAGCGTTGCCTTACGAAACTTACCAACTAGCGGGAGTTGGATGGAGACCCAGTACTTC. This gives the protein CSVALRNLPTSGSWMETQYF.

The CDR3 is CSVVSDRSYNEQFF. The CDR3, as DNA: TGCAGCGTTGTATCGGACAGGAGCTACAATGAGCAGTTCTTC. The J gene is TRBJ2-1, the V gene TRBV29-1, with 7 bases identical to TRBD1. V shed 4 bases, J shed 3 bases, and the junction held 6 bases outside the gene matches. Looked up from germline, CDR1 is SQVTM and CDR2 is ANQGSEA. The CDR3 spans 14 residues.

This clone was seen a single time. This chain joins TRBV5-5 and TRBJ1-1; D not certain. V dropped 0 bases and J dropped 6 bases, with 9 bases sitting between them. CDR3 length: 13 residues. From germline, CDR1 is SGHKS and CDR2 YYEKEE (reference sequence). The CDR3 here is CASSLDPQAEAFF. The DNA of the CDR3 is TGTGCCAGCAGCTTGGATCCTCAGGCTGAAGCTTTCTTT.

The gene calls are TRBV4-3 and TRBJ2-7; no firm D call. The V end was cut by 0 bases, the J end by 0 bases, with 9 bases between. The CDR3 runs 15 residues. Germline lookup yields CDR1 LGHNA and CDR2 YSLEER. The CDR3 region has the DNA TGCGCCAGCAGCCAAGATGTTGGCCTCTCCTACGAGCAGTACTTC. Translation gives CASSQDVGLSYEQYF.

DNA of the CDR3: TGCGCCAGCAGCCATCAGAGGAGGGTCGAAGATACGCAGTATTTT. Translation: CASSHQRRVEDTQYF. The chain employs TRBV4-3 and TRBJ2-3; D perhaps matches TRBD2 (6 bases). The V gene lost 3 bases and the J gene lost 5 bases, with 15 bases spanning the gap. Germline V gene data show CDR1 as LGHNA and CDR2 as YSLEER. The CDR3 is made up of 15 amino acids.

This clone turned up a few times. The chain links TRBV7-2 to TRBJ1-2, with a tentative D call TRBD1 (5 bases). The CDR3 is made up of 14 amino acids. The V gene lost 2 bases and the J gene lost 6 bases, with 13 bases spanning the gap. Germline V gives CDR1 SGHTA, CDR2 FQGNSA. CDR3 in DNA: TGTGCCAGCAGCTTATCGTCCAGGGAGGATGGCTACACCTTC. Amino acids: CASSLSSREDGYTF.

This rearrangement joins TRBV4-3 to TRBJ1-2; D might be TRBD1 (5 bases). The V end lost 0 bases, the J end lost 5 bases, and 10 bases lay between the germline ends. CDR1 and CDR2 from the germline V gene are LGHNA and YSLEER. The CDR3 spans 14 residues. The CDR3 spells CASSQDLTGYGYTF. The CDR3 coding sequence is TGCGCCAGCAGCCAAGATTTAACAGGATATGGCTACACCTTC.

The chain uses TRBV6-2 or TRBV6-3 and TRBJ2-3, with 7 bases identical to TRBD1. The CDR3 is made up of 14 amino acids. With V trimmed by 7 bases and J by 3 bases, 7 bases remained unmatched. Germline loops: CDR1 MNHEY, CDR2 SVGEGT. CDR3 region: CASTPGQLTDTQYF. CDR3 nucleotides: TGTGCCAGCACCCCGGGACAGTTGACAGATACGCAGTATTTT.

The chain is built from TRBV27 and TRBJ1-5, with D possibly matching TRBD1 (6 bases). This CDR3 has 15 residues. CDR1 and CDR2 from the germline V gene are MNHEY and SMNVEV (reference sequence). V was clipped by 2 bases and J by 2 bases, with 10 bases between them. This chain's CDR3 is CASSLGGGGNQPQHF. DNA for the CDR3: TGTGCCAGCAGTTTAGGCGGGGGCGGCAATCAGCCCCAGCATTTT.

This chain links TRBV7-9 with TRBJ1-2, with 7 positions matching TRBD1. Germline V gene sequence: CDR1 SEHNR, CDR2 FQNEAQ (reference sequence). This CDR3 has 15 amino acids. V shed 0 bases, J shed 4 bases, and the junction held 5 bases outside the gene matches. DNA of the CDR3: TGTGCCAGCAGCTTAGCGAAAGGGGGCTTCTATGGCTACACCTTC. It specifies CASSLAKGGFYGYTF.

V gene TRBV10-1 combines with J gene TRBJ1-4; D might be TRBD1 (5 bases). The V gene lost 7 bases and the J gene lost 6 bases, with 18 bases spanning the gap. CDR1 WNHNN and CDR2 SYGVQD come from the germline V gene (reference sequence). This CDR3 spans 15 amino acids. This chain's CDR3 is CASIRRWEGDEKLFF. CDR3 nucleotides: TGCGCCAGCATCCGAAGGTGGGAAGGGGATGAAAAACTGTTTTTT.

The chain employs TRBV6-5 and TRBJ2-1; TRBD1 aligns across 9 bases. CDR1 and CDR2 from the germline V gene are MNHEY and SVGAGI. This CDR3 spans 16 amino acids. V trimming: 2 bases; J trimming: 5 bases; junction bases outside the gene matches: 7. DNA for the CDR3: TGTGCCAGCAGTTACAATTCACAGGGGGCGCACAATGAGCAGTTCTTC. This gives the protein CASSYNSQGAHNEQFF.

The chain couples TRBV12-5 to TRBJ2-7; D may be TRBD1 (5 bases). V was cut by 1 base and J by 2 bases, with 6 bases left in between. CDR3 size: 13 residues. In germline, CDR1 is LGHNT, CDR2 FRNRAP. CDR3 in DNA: TGTGCTAGTGGTTTGGGACAGACCTACGAGCAGTACTTC. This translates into CASGLGQTYEQYF.

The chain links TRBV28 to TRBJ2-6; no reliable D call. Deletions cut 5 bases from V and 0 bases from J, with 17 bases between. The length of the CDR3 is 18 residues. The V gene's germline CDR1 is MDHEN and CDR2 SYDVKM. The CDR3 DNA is TGTGCCAGCAGTAGTAATCGCGGAGCCGGCTCTGGGGCCAACGTCCTGACTTTC. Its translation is CASSSNRGAGSGANVLTF.

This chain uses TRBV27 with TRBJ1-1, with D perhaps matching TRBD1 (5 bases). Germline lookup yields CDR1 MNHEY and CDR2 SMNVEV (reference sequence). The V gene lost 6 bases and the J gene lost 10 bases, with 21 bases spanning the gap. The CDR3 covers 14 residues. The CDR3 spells CASRFTGGTEGAFF. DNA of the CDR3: TGTGCCAGCAGATTCACCGGGGGGACGGAGGGAGCTTTCTTT.

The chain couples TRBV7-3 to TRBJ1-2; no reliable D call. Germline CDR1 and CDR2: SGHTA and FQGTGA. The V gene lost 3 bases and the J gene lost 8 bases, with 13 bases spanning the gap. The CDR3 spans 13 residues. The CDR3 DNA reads TGTGCCAGCAGCTTTTCGGGAGACTTAGGCTACACCTTC. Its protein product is CASSFSGDLGYTF.

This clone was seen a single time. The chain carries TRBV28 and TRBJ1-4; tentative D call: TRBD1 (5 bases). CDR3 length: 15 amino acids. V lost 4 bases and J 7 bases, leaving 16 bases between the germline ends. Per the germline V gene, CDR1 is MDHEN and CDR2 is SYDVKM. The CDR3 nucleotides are TGTGCCAGCAGTTCCCCAGGGAGGGGAAGTGAAAAACTGTTTTTT. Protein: CASSSPGRGSEKLFF.

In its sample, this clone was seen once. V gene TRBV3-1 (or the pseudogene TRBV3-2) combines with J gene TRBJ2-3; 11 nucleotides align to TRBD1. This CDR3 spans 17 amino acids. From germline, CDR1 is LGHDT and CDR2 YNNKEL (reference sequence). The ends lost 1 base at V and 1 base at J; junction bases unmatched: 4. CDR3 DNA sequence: TGTGCCAGCAGCCAAGCTGGACAGGGGGCCGGCACAGATACGCAGTATTTT. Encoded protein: CASSQAGQGAGTDTQYF.

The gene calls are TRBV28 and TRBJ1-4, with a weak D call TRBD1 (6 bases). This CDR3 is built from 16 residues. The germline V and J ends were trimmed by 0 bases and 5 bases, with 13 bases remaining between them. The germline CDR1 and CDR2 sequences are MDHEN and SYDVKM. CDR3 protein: CASSLWIQGLNEKLFF. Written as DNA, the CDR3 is TGTGCCAGCAGTTTATGGATCCAGGGGTTAAATGAAAAACTGTTTTTT.

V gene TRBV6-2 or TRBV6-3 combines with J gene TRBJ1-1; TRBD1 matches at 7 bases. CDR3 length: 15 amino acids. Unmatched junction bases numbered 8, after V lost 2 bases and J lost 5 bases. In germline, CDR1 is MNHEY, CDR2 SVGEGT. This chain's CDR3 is CASSYKGAWNTEAFF. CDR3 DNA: TGTGCCAGCAGTTACAAGGGGGCGTGGAATACTGAAGCTTTCTTT.

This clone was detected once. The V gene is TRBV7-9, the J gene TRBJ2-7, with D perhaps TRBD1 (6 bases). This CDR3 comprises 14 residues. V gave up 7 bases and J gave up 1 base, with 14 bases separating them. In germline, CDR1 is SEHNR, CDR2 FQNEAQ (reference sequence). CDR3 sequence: CASTPPQGSYEQYF. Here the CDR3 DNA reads TGTGCCAGCACCCCTCCACAGGGTTCCTACGAGCAGTACTTC.